These 14 T cell receptor beta chains were all obtained from the same sample, sequenced in a study of blood T cell repertoires in COVID-19. Generated by immunoSEQ multiplex PCR, the TCRdb table keeps only in-frame clones and is missing some. The sample includes about 300,000 clones, 86% of them seen just once. Input material: peripheral blood. These receptors were collected from a woman in her fifties or sixties with acute or convalescent COVID-19.

The CDR3 DNA sequence: TGCAGTGCTAGTGAGGTGCAGGGGGCGTACTTC. Residues: CSASEVQGAYF. The chain employs TRBV20-1 and TRBJ2-7, with 8 bases lining up with TRBD1. V was clipped by 3 bases and J by 12 bases; unmatched bases: 7. Looked up from germline, CDR1 is DFQATT and CDR2 is SNEGSKA (reference sequence). The CDR3 spans 11 residues.

The chain uses TRBV28 and TRBJ1-1; possibly TRBD1 for D (5 bases). The CDR3 covers 13 residues. Germline values: CDR1 MDHEN, CDR2 SYDVKM. V lost 5 bases and J 1 base, leaving 8 bases between the germline ends. In DNA, the CDR3 is TGTGCCAGCAGTGCGCAGGGGAACACTGAAGCTTTCTTT. It yields the protein CASSAQGNTEAFF.

This clone came up once. The V call is TRBV3-1 (or the pseudogene TRBV3-2), the J call TRBJ1-2; D perhaps matches TRBD1 (6 bases). Trimming cost V 1 base and J 8 bases, with 11 bases left between them. The CDR3 runs to 13 residues. The germline gives CDR1 LGHDT, CDR2 YNNKEL (reference sequence). The CDR3 DNA is TGTGCCAGCAGCCAAGTGGGAACAGGGGGCTACACCTTC. Translated, it gives CASSQVGTGGYTF.

The chain has TRBV28 and TRBJ2-7; 8 positions match TRBD1. V lost 10 bases to trimming and J lost 0 bases; unmatched junction nucleotides: 8. The CDR3 totals 14 residues. Germline V gives CDR1 MDHEN, CDR2 SYDVKM. Written as DNA, the CDR3 is TGTGCCACCTTCCGGACAGGGCGCTCCTACGAGCAGTACTTC. Encoded protein: CATFRTGRSYEQYF.

The chain carries TRBV30 and TRBJ2-1, with 8 nucleotides matching TRBD2. V trimming: 3 bases; J trimming: 4 bases; junction bases outside the gene matches: 8. CDR1 is GTSNPN, CDR2 SVGIG, per germline (reference sequence). This CDR3 spans 15 amino acids. The CDR3 spells CAWSVLAGRYNEQFF. Written as DNA, the CDR3 is TGTGCCTGGAGCGTGTTAGCGGGACGGTACAATGAGCAGTTCTTC. The complete variable domain, with remaining parts taken from reference TRBV30 and TRBJ2-1, reads SQTIHQWPATLVQPVGSPLSLECTVEGTSNPNLYWYRQAAGRGLQLLFYSVGIGQISSEVPQNLSASRPQDRQFILSSKKLLLSDSGFYLCAWSVLAGRYNEQFFGPGTRLTVL.

This clone was seen just once. One end of the junction is discordant with germline, which a read error may explain. This sequence joins TRBV6-6 and TRBJ1-1; D is uncertain. Germline V gives CDR1 MNHNY, CDR2 SVGAGI (reference sequence). The CDR3 runs 11 residues. DNA of the CDR3: TGTGCCAGCAGTTGGAACAGTGAAGCTTTCTTT. The encoded protein is CASSWNSEAFF.

The chain uses TRBV2 and TRBJ2-1, with D possibly being TRBD2 (5 bases). Germline CDR1 is SNHLY and CDR2 is FYNNEI. CDR3 length: 11 residues. V was cut by 3 bases and J by 10 bases, with 7 bases left in between. The DNA for the CDR3 is TGTGCCAGCAGTGATGAGCGGGAGCAGTTCTTC. It yields the protein CASSDEREQFF.

This chain links TRBV5-1 with TRBJ2-2, with TRBD1 as a possible D gene (5 bases). This CDR3 has 16 residues. CDR1 and CDR2 (germline): SGHRS, YFSETQ. Deletions cut 1 base from V and 2 bases from J, with 12 bases between. CDR3 amino acids: CASSLWGVGNTGELFF. For the CDR3, the DNA is TGCGCCAGCAGCTTGTGGGGCGTGGGAAACACCGGGGAGCTGTTTTTT.

This sequence joins TRBV3-1 (or the pseudogene TRBV3-2) and TRBJ1-4; D is possibly TRBD1 (5 bases). Per germline, CDR1 LGHDT and CDR2 YNNKEL (reference sequence). This CDR3 has 16 amino acids. The germline V and J ends were trimmed by 3 bases and 0 bases, with 11 bases remaining between them. The CDR3 nucleotides read TGTGCCAGCAGCCATTGGGCCAGGGCAACTAATGAAAAACTGTTTTTT. It translates to CASSHWARATNEKLFF.

The chain joins TRBV4-2 to TRBJ2-7; D not resolved. Germline V gene lookup returns CDR1 LGHNA and CDR2 YNFKEQ. Trimming removed 3 bases from V and 3 bases from J, with 15 bases in between. This CDR3 is 15 amino acids long. The chain's CDR3 is CASSQRIDGFYEQYF. For the CDR3, the DNA is TGTGCCAGCAGCCAGAGGATTGACGGTTTCTACGAGCAGTACTTC.

This rearrangement joins TRBV5-4 to TRBJ2-3, with D tentatively TRBD2 (7 bases). CDR1 and CDR2 (germline): SGHNT, YYREEE (reference sequence). V lost 2 bases and J lost 4, with 14 bases in between. This CDR3 region has 15 residues. The CDR3 reads CASSFSGGPPDTQYF. DNA of the CDR3: TGTGCCAGCAGCTTCTCCGGGGGGCCCCCAGATACGCAGTATTTT.

This rearrangement joins TRBV7-9 to TRBJ2-3; D is undetermined. V was clipped by 5 bases and J by 2 bases, with 11 bases between them. The CDR3 has 14 amino acids. Germline V gene data show CDR1 as SEHNR and CDR2 as FQNEAQ (reference sequence). CDR3 sequence: CASSPLYSTDTQYF. The CDR3, as DNA: TGTGCCAGCAGCCCCCTTTACTCCACAGATACGCAGTATTTT.

The J gene is TRBJ2-7, the V gene TRBV5-1, with D possibly TRBD2 on 6 matching bases. Per germline, CDR1 SGHRS and CDR2 YFSETQ. The CDR3 contains 15 residues. The germline V and J ends were trimmed by 0 bases and 3 bases, with 13 bases remaining between them. CDR3 bases: TGCGCCAGCAGCTTGGTGGTCGGGAGCAACTACGAGCAGTACTTC. Translated: CASSLVVGSNYEQYF.

This clone was seen more than once but under ten times. V gene TRBV5-1 combines with J gene TRBJ2-3; tentatively, D is TRBD2 (6 bases). CDR3 length: 14 residues. The ends were cut back, 4 bases at V and 4 bases at J, with 13 bases in the middle. CDR1 is SGHRS, CDR2 YFSETQ, per germline. CDR3 in amino acids: CASSPGGSSDTQYF. The DNA for the CDR3 is TGCGCCAGCAGCCCCGGAGGGTCGTCAGATACGCAGTATTTT.